This T cell receptor (beta chain) was recovered during a study of CD8+ T cells in alopecia areata (dated by TCRdb to 2016 to 2019). Background on the whole study: In both human patients and the C3H/HeJ mouse model, the study applied high-throughput TCRbeta sequencing to look at T cell clonal expansion in alopecia areata. Human TCRbeta sequencing covered scalp tissue and sorted CD4+ and CD8+ peripheral blood T cells from patchy and totalis/universalis alopecia areata patients and healthy controls. RNA was obtained with the PAXgene miRNA kit for fixed scalp, the miRNeasy kit for PBMCs, and the RNeasy kit for mouse skin. Amplification of TCRbeta CDR3 regions was done by immunoSEQ multiplex PCR using 35 Vbeta forward primers and 13 Jbeta reverse primers. Clonality in the scalp was compared among normal scalp (n=4), patchy alopecia areata scalp (n=8), and alopecia totalis/universalis scalp (n=8).

CDR1 and CDR2, per the germline V gene, are SGHRS and YFSETQ. The junction carries 8 bases between V and J, which are trimmed by 0 bases and 1 base respectively. From the cysteine up to the phenylalanine, the CDR3 has a length of 15 residues. Left in the record is the CDR3 DNA by itself, 45 bases read in frame from the first base. The full study reports these points: Compared with normal scalp, lesional scalp had higher clonality and more expanded CD8+ clones, particularly in alopecia totalis/universalis, a pattern that suggests antigenic drive. Resident alphabeta T cells in normal human skin are also sequenced, complicating scalp TCR repertoire analysis, unlike mouse skin dominated by gammadelta T cells. Shared TCR sequences between patients were less evident than in mice, which may be partly attributable to HLA diversity in the patient population.

PBMCs were isolated by density centrifugation and stained for CD3, CD4 and CD8, after which CD4+ and CD8+ T cells were sorted on a FACSAria. Scalp biopsies and blood samples were provided by unaffected controls. Receptor amplification or capture employed the immunoSEQ multiplex PCR assay. RNA was extracted from all samples and reverse transcribed into cDNA, which served as template for TCR sequencing. First-strand cDNA was synthesized with SuperScript III using a 2:1 mix of oligo-dT and random hexamers. A synthetic immune receptor repertoire was used to measure amplification bias, and any remaining bias was corrected computationally. Turning to the authors' computational methods: Raw reads were preprocessed to remove errors, and CDR3 was defined by IMGT conventions from the conserved cysteine to phenylalanine. Clonality was computed as 1 minus the Shannon entropy, with the entropy normalized by log2 of the number of productive unique TCRs. Whether each scalp clone was CD4 or CD8 was inferred by checking scalp TCRbeta sequences against the CD4 and CD8 repertoires from sorted blood. This immuneACCESS table, as held by TCRdb, lists in-frame sequences with V and J called but not all clones. Of the missing ones, under half trace to an unresolved V gene in checked studies; the others have no known cause. Clone size and the V and J calls come from that table; the DNA yielded D and trimming. The sample has 130,000 to 150,000 clones on record, about two thirds of them singletons. Jointly, the top ten make up 35% to 40% of the sample.

This clone appeared a few times. Its cognate antigen has yet to be identified. The record has no base qualities; no much larger clone is one base away. The clonotype comes from a human donor in good health. Sequencing was performed on CD8+ T cells sorted from blood. The V and J segments used are TRBV5-1 and TRBJ2-1; TRBD2 might be the D gene, on 6 matching bases. The nucleotides read TGCGCCAGCAGCTTGGCGGCGGGATCCTACAATGAGCAGTTCTTC. The translation is CASSLAAGSYNEQFF.